One sample yielded the 27 T cell receptor beta chains listed below, sequenced in a study of blood T cell repertoires in COVID-19. Measured with immunoSEQ multiplex PCR; TCRdb has only the in-frame clones, and not every one. The sample contains a few hundred thousand clones, 88% of which appear only once. Material for sequencing was peripheral blood. These receptors were taken from a woman in her 70s with COVID-19, enrolled during active disease.

The chain couples TRBV5-6 to TRBJ2-7; TRBD1 agrees at 10 bases. The CDR3 consists of 14 residues. V was pared by 6 bases and J by 4 bases, with 7 bases of the junction left unmatched. Germline V gives CDR1 SGHDT, CDR2 YYEEEE. CDR3 in DNA: TGTGCCAGCATTAGACAGGGGGCTTCGTACGAGCAGTACTTC. Translation gives CASIRQGASYEQYF.

The chain employs TRBV28 and TRBJ2-2, with D hard to call. The CDR3 has 12 amino acids. V lost 8 bases, J lost 4 bases, and 8 bases lay in between. Germline V lookup: CDR1 MDHEN, CDR2 SYDVKM. The CDR3 reads CASGLSTGELFF. CDR3 coding DNA: TGTGCCAGCGGCCTTTCCACCGGGGAGCTGTTTTTT.

V gene TRBV28 combines with J gene TRBJ2-2; weak D call: TRBD2 (6 bases). V was clipped by 4 bases and J by 3 bases, with 12 bases between them. Germline CDR1 is MDHEN and CDR2 is SYDVKM. This CDR3 is built from 15 residues. Here the CDR3 reads CASSSFREYTGELFF. In DNA form, the CDR3 reads TGTGCCAGCAGTTCTTTTCGGGAGTACACCGGGGAGCTGTTTTTT.

V is TRBV5-1 and J is TRBJ1-1; possibly TRBD1 for D (5 bases). CDR3 length: 13 residues. CDR1 is SGHRS, CDR2 YFSETQ, per germline. V was shortened by 0 bases and J by 4 bases, with 7 bases between the two germline ends. The CDR3 protein is CASSLDGGTEAFF. In DNA form, the CDR3 reads TGCGCCAGCAGCTTGGACGGGGGCACTGAAGCTTTCTTT.

DNA for the CDR3: TGTGCCAGCAGCACGTATGCGCGGGAGGCCAATACGCAGTATTTT. Translated, it gives CASSTYAREANTQYF. The J gene is TRBJ2-3, the V gene TRBV7-8; 8 bases map to TRBD2. This CDR3 is built from 15 residues. Germline lookup yields CDR1 SGHVS and CDR2 FQNEAQ. The V and J ends lost 5 bases and 7 bases, in that order; junction bases with no gene match: 11.

The chain carries TRBV19 and TRBJ1-2; a weak D match, TRBD1 (5 bases). Germline CDR1 and CDR2: LNHDA and SQIVND (reference sequence). The V gene lost 7 bases and the J gene lost 3 bases, with 9 bases spanning the gap. CDR3 length equals 12 residues. The CDR3 region is CASKQDYYGYTF. The CDR3 region has the DNA TGTGCCAGTAAACAGGATTACTATGGCTACACCTTC.

The CDR3 nucleotides read TGTGCCACCAGCAGAGATTGGGACGGGAGAGAGCAGTTCTTC. Protein sequence: CATSRDWDGREQFF. This chain uses TRBV15 with TRBJ2-1; TRBD2 is a possible D gene (6 bases). Germline V lookup: CDR1 LNHNV, CDR2 YYDKDF (reference sequence). The CDR3 is 14 amino acids. Trimming took off 0 bases at V and 10 bases at J, with 13 bases between the two ends.

V gene TRBV19 combines with J gene TRBJ1-1; no clear D gene. The CDR3 has 13 amino acids. The V gene's germline CDR1 is LNHDA and CDR2 SQIVND (reference sequence). Trimming stripped 5 bases from V and 0 bases from J, with 7 bases between. The CDR3 is CASSLALNTEAFF. The CDR3 region has the DNA TGTGCCAGTAGTCTAGCTTTGAACACTGAAGCTTTCTTT.

V is TRBV10-2 and J is TRBJ2-3, with 11 bases identical to TRBD2. V gave up 5 bases and J gave up 4 bases; unmatched junction bases: 8. The germline CDR1 and CDR2 sequences are WSHSY and SAAADI. This CDR3 contains 16 residues. CDR3 in amino acids: CASSPKLAGVSDTQYF. CDR3 in DNA: TGCGCCAGCAGTCCAAAACTAGCGGGAGTATCAGATACGCAGTATTTT.

CDR3 coding DNA: TGCGCCAGCAGGATAGGGACAGGAGGAGAGACCGGGGAGCTGTTTTTT. Translating it yields CASRIGTGGETGELFF. This rearrangement joins TRBV10-1 to TRBJ2-2; 8 bases agree with TRBD1. Germline loops: CDR1 WNHNN, CDR2 SYGVQD (reference sequence). CDR3 length: 16 residues. Trimming took 6 bases from V and 5 from J; bases not matched to a gene: 11.

The V gene is TRBV7-9, the J gene TRBJ1-1; tentative D call: TRBD1 (5 bases). Trimming shortened V by 0 bases and J by 7 bases, and 9 bases separated the two germline ends. The length of the CDR3 is 13 residues. Germline V lookup: CDR1 SEHNR, CDR2 FQNEAQ (reference sequence). The CDR3, as DNA: TGTGCCAGCAGCTTAGCGCGGCAGGGTGAAGCTTTCTTT. Translating it yields CASSLARQGEAFF. The full variable domain, rest sourced from reference TRBV7-9 and TRBJ1-1, is DTGVSQNPRHKITKRGQNVTFRCDPISEHNRLYWYRQTLGQGPEFLTYFQNEAQLEKSRLLSDRFSAERPKGSFSTLEIQRTEQGDSAMYLCASSLARQGEAFFGQGTRLTVV.

The chain uses TRBV5-5 and TRBJ1-6, with 9 bases that match TRBD1. With V trimmed by 3 bases and J by 10 bases, 5 bases remained unmatched. Germline V gene sequence: CDR1 SGHKS, CDR2 YYEKEE (reference sequence). The CDR3 is 14 amino acids. The CDR3 sequence: CASSSRTGESPLHF. CDR3 bases: TGTGCCAGCAGCTCTAGGACAGGGGAGTCACCCCTCCACTTT.

V and J are TRBV30 and TRBJ1-5, with 8 bases fitting TRBD1. J was trimmed by 4 bases and V by 5 bases; bases with no gene match: 4. Germline V gene lookup returns CDR1 GTSNPN and CDR2 SVGIG (reference sequence). The CDR3 has 13 residues. DNA of the CDR3: TGTGCCTGGGCAGGGGGCAGGAATCAGCCCCAGCATTTT. Its translation is CAWAGGRNQPQHF.

The count of this clone is one. The chain employs TRBV18 and TRBJ2-1; weak D call: TRBD1 (5 bases). Germline values: CDR1 KGHSH, CDR2 LQKENI. The V gene lost 0 bases and the J gene lost 1 base, with 7 bases spanning the gap. The CDR3 extends over 15 amino acids. DNA for the CDR3: TGTGCCAGCTCACCACCCCAGGGATCCTACAATGAGCAGTTCTTC. Translated: CASSPPQGSYNEQFF.

The chain uses TRBV6-6 and TRBJ2-5, with a tentative D call TRBD2 (5 bases). The V gene's germline CDR1 is MNHNY and CDR2 SVGAGI (reference sequence). V was shortened by 3 bases and J by 5 bases, with 7 bases between the two germline ends. The CDR3 has 12 amino acids. The CDR3 reads CASSYSGETQYF. The CDR3 DNA reads as TGTGCCAGCAGTTATTCGGGGGAGACCCAGTACTTC.

The chain has TRBV7-9 and TRBJ2-7, with 7 bases identical to TRBD2. This CDR3 is 16 amino acids long. Trimming cost V 3 bases and J 3 bases; bases outside gene matches: 11. CDR1 and CDR2 from the germline V gene are SEHNR and FQNEAQ (reference sequence). The CDR3 DNA reads TGTGCCAGCAGCTTCGGGTCGGGACTACCAGACTACGAGCAGTACTTC. Amino acid sequence: CASSFGSGLPDYEQYF.

This clone showed up just once. The chain couples TRBV14 to TRBJ2-7; 11 nucleotides align to TRBD1. Germline CDR1 is SGHDN and CDR2 is FVKESK. V gave up 5 bases and J gave up 2 bases; unmatched junction bases: 5. The CDR3 has 15 residues. The CDR3, as DNA: TGTGCCAGCAGCAGGGACAGGGGGTATACCTACGAGCAGTACTTC. Residues: CASSRDRGYTYEQYF.

V gene TRBV4-1 combines with J gene TRBJ2-2; no definite D call. The CDR3 has 15 amino acids. Per the germline V gene, CDR1 is MGHRA and CDR2 is YSYEKL. Trimming stripped 1 base from V and 3 bases from J, with 9 bases between. The CDR3 DNA reads TGCGCCAGCAGCCAAGGCCGGTCTGACACCGGGGAGCTGTTTTTT. Translating gives CASSQGRSDTGELFF.

The chain joins TRBV19 to TRBJ2-7, with 7 bases that match TRBD2. The CDR3 contains 15 residues. V lost 5 bases to trimming and J lost 2 bases; unmatched junction nucleotides: 9. Germline V gene data show CDR1 as LNHDA and CDR2 as SQIVND (reference sequence). The CDR3 reads CASSQIRDYTYEQYF. CDR3 nucleotides: TGTGCCAGTAGTCAAATCCGGGACTACACCTACGAGCAGTACTTC.

This clone occurred once. The chain employs TRBV3-1 (or the pseudogene TRBV3-2) and TRBJ2-6; the match to TRBD1 covers 7 bases. The CDR3 is made up of 16 amino acids. The junction had 4 bases not matched to a gene; V was cut back by 4 bases and J by 1 base. The V gene's germline CDR1 is LGHDT and CDR2 YNNKEL (reference sequence). CDR3 DNA sequence: TGTGCCAGCAGCCGAACACAGGGGTCTGGGGCCAACGTCCTGACTTTC. It codes for CASSRTQGSGANVLTF.

Only a few counts were recorded for this clone. The chain joins TRBV7-3 to TRBJ2-1; 9 positions agree with TRBD1. CDR1 is SGHTA, CDR2 FQGTGA, per germline. Losses at the gene ends were 3 bases for V and 7 bases for J; bases not matched to a gene: 4. The CDR3 extends over 14 amino acids. In DNA form, the CDR3 reads TGTGCCAGCAGCTTGGGGACAGGGATGAATGAGCAGTTCTTC. It encodes CASSLGTGMNEQFF. The full variable domain, with the rest looked up from reference TRBV7-3 and TRBJ2-1, is GAGVSQTPSNKVTEKGKYVELRCDPISGHTALYWYRQSLGQGPEFLIYFQGTGAADDSGLPNDRFFAVRPEGSVSTLKIQRTERGDSAVYLCASSLGTGMNEQFFGPGTRLTVL.

The V gene is TRBV7-2, the J gene TRBJ1-3; the D gene is possibly TRBD1 (5 bases). Germline CDR1 and CDR2: SGHTA and FQGNSA. The CDR3 runs 16 residues. V was trimmed by 0 bases and J by 4 bases, leaving 13 bases between them. CDR3 sequence: CASSLAPGVVGNTIYF. The CDR3 DNA follows: TGTGCCAGCAGCTTAGCTCCGGGGGTGGTAGGAAACACCATATATTTT. The full variable domain, in which reference TRBV7-2 and TRBJ1-3 provide the parts outside the CDR3, is GAGVSQSPSNKVTEKGKDVELRCDPISGHTALYWYRQSLGQGLEFLIYFQGNSAPDKSGLPSDRFSAERTGGSVSTLTIQRTQQEDSAVYLCASSLAPGVVGNTIYFGEGSWLTVV.

This chain connects TRBV19 to TRBJ1-1, with TRBD1 identical over 9 bases. Germline V CDR1 and CDR2: LNHDA, SQIVND (reference sequence). Trimming removed 1 base from V and 3 bases from J; junction bases left unmatched: 0. The CDR3 consists of 14 residues. CDR3 sequence: CASSIGQGDTEAFF. In DNA form, the CDR3 reads TGTGCCAGTAGTATAGGACAGGGGGACACTGAAGCTTTCTTT. Supplemented by reference TRBV19 and TRBJ1-1, the full variable domain reads DGGITQSPKYLFRKEGQNVTLSCEQNLNHDAMYWYRQDPGQGLRLIYYSQIVNDFQKGDIAEGYSVSREKKESFPLTVTSAQKNPTAFYLCASSIGQGDTEAFFGQGTRLTVV.

The chain links TRBV12-3 or TRBV12-4 to TRBJ2-3; D possibly corresponds to TRBD2 (5 bases). V dropped 6 bases and J dropped 4 bases, with 11 bases sitting between them. The length of the CDR3 is 13 residues. CDR3 in amino acids: CASSKTRADTQYF. In nucleotides, the CDR3 is TGTGCCAGCAGCAAAACGCGGGCAGATACGCAGTATTTT.

The chain couples TRBV10-3 to TRBJ2-2, with D perhaps TRBD1 (5 bases). The ends were cut back, 4 bases at V and 7 bases at J, with 16 bases in the middle. This CDR3 region has 15 residues. Germline values: CDR1 ENHRY, CDR2 SYGVKD. CDR3 nucleotides: TGTGCCATCAGTGGCCCGACAGATTCCGGCGGGGAGCTGTTTTTT. Its translation: CAISGPTDSGGELFF.

This clone was counted only a few times. The chain uses TRBV30 and TRBJ1-1; no firm D call. The ends were cut back, 3 bases at V and 0 bases at J, with 11 bases in the middle. Germline values: CDR1 GTSNPN, CDR2 SVGIG (reference sequence). This CDR3 comprises 14 residues. The CDR3: CAWRPADMNTEAFF. CDR3 in DNA: TGTGCCTGGAGGCCGGCAGACATGAACACTGAAGCTTTCTTT.

The rearrangement uses TRBV24-1 and TRBJ2-7; 9 bases line up with TRBD2. V dropped 5 bases and J dropped 0; count of bases not matched to a gene: 4. From germline, CDR1 is KGHDR and CDR2 SFDVKD. The length of the CDR3 is 15 residues. In nucleotides, the CDR3 is TGTGCCACCAGTGTCCGGACTAGCGACTCCTACGAGCAGTACTTC. This sequence encodes CATSVRTSDSYEQYF.